One sample yielded the 26 T cell receptor beta chains listed below, sequenced in a study of blood T cell repertoires in COVID-19. Clones were read by immunoSEQ multiplex PCR, and TCRdb kept only the in-frame ones, dropping some. Of 210,000 or so clones listed, 80% are singletons. The sequenced material came from PBMCs or T cells enriched from blood (not recorded which). Receptors were obtained from a woman in her thirties or forties with acute COVID-19.

Only a few counts were recorded for this clone. The chain couples TRBV7-8 to TRBJ2-3, with 7 bases aligning to TRBD2. The V segment lost 0 bases and the J segment 3 bases; nucleotides outside the gene matches: 9. This CDR3 is 17 amino acids long. The germline V gene has CDR1 SGHVS and CDR2 FQNEAQ. For the CDR3, the DNA is TGTGCCAGCAGCTTAGCAGCGTTGCGGGGGAGGACAGATACGCAGTATTTT. It is translated as CASSLAALRGRTDTQYF.

The CDR3 loop is CASSRELSSGDGYTF. CDR3 nucleotides: TGTGCCAGCAGTCGGGAGCTCTCCTCGGGCGATGGCTACACCTTC. This rearrangement joins TRBV6-4 to TRBJ1-2; no firm D call. The ends were cut back, 5 bases at V and 6 bases at J, with 19 bases in the middle. Germline values: CDR1 MRHNA, CDR2 SNTAGT. CDR3 length: 15 amino acids.

The rearrangement uses TRBV7-2 and TRBJ1-3; no definite D call. Germline V CDR1 and CDR2: SGHTA, FQGNSA. V dropped 4 bases and J dropped 4 bases, with 8 bases sitting between them. This CDR3 spans 13 amino acids. The CDR3 DNA reads TGTGCCAGCAGCTACTCTCCGGGAAACACCATATATTTT. This translates into CASSYSPGNTIYF.

The table lists this clone with a count of one. This rearrangement joins TRBV24-1 to TRBJ1-2; the D gene is possibly TRBD1 (5 bases). The CDR3 runs to 14 residues. Looked up from germline, CDR1 is KGHDR and CDR2 is SFDVKD. V lost 4 bases and J lost 2, with 10 bases in between. This CDR3 reads CATSDRARNYGYTF. CDR3 DNA sequence: TGTGCCACCAGTGACAGGGCGAGGAACTATGGCTACACCTTC.

The rearrangement joins TRBV5-1 to TRBJ2-3; D is uncertain. The V gene's germline CDR1 is SGHRS and CDR2 YFSETQ. Trimming stripped 0 bases from V and 0 bases from J, with 8 bases between. CDR3 length: 15 amino acids. The CDR3 DNA reads TGCGCCAGCAGCTTGGTCCTAGTTAGCACAGATACGCAGTATTTT. This translates into CASSLVLVSTDTQYF.

The chain couples TRBV6-6 to TRBJ1-2; D possibly corresponds to TRBD1 (5 bases). Trimming removed 7 bases from V and 4 bases from J, with 16 bases in between. Germline values: CDR1 MNHNY, CDR2 SVGAGI (reference sequence). The CDR3 is 14 residues long. The CDR3: CASISKNQGYGYTF. Here the CDR3 DNA reads TGTGCCAGCATCTCCAAGAACCAGGGCTATGGCTACACCTTC.

The chain has TRBV11-1 and TRBJ2-7; TRBD2 matches at 7 bases. The CDR3 sequence is 15 residues long. Germline-derived CDR1 and CDR2 are SGHAT and FQDESV (reference sequence). Germline trimming cut 6 bases from V and 0 bases from J; bases unmatched to any gene: 8. The CDR3 DNA reads as TGTGCCAGCAGTCACTTTGGGACTATCTCCTACGAGCAGTACTTC. Translating it yields CASSHFGTISYEQYF.

The rearrangement links TRBV18 to TRBJ2-1, with 8 bases matching TRBD1. The V segment lost 3 bases and the J segment 2 bases; nucleotides outside the gene matches: 3. CDR3 length: 15 residues. Germline CDR1 reads KGHSH; CDR2 reads LQKENI. The CDR3 sequence: CASSPGQEPYNEQFF. In nucleotides, the CDR3 is TGTGCCAGCTCACCGGGACAGGAGCCCTACAATGAGCAGTTCTTC.

The chain carries TRBV10-3 and TRBJ2-7; 10 bases match TRBD2. The J segment lost 1 base and the V segment lost 7 bases, leaving 4 bases of the junction unmatched. CDR3 length: 14 amino acids. The germline gives CDR1 ENHRY, CDR2 SYGVKD. The CDR3 loop reads CAIKLAGPSYEQYF. In nucleotides, the CDR3 is TGTGCCATCAAACTAGCGGGACCATCCTACGAGCAGTACTTC.

The V gene is TRBV19, the J gene TRBJ1-1; TRBD1 is a possible D gene (5 bases). Germline V CDR1 and CDR2: LNHDA, SQIVND (reference sequence). The CDR3 has 15 amino acids. Trimming took 4 bases from V and 2 from J, leaving 14 bases between them. CDR3 nucleotide sequence: TGTGCCAGTAGTAGCTTAGGGGTAAGAAACACTGAAGCTTTCTTT. This encodes CASSSLGVRNTEAFF.

The chain links TRBV7-3 to TRBJ2-2; 8 bases map to TRBD2. This CDR3 is built from 16 residues. After removal of 5 bases from V and 2 bases from J, the junction contained 7 bases not matched to a gene. The V gene's germline CDR1 is SGHTA and CDR2 FQGTGA. CDR3 sequence: CASSRNGGANTGELFF. The CDR3 DNA is TGTGCCAGCAGCCGGAACGGGGGGGCCAACACCGGGGAGCTGTTTTTT.

V and J are TRBV21-1 and TRBJ1-2. TRBV21-1 is designated a pseudogene. This CDR3 contains 18 residues. In DNA form, the CDR3 reads TGTGCCAGCAGCATGTACTTTCGGGGTCGTGATAGTCCCTATGGCTACACCTTC. Protein sequence: CASSMYFRGRDSPYGYTF.

The J gene is TRBJ2-3, the V gene TRBV5-1; 8 nucleotides line up with TRBD2. V shed 4 bases, J shed 4 bases, and the junction held 5 bases outside the gene matches. CDR3 length: 14 amino acids. Germline V CDR1 and CDR2: SGHRS, YFSETQ. DNA of the CDR3: TGCGCCAGCAGCCACGGACTAGCCTCAGATACGCAGTATTTT. It codes for CASSHGLASDTQYF.

The chain is built from TRBV9 and TRBJ1-2, with TRBD1 identical over 8 bases. J gave up 6 bases and V 3 bases, and 4 bases lay outside the gene matches. The CDR3 totals 13 residues. The germline CDR1 and CDR2 sequences are SGDLS and YYNGEE. Written as DNA, the CDR3 is TGTGCCAGCAGCGCAAGACAGGGGAATGGCTACACCTTC. Translated: CASSARQGNGYTF.

This clone was detected a few times. V usage is TRBV7-2 and J usage is TRBJ2-5; D perhaps matches TRBD2 (5 bases). There are 14 residues in the CDR3. Germline-derived CDR1 and CDR2 are SGHTA and FQGNSA. V was cut by 4 bases and J by 5 bases, with 14 bases left in between. The CDR3 DNA follows: TGTGCCAGCAGCTCCGGCGGAGGCTTGGAGACCCAGTACTTC. It translates to CASSSGGGLETQYF.

The gene calls are TRBV2 and TRBJ2-1, with 9 positions matching TRBD2. The CDR3 covers 15 residues. From germline, CDR1 is SNHLY and CDR2 FYNNEI. V gave up 0 bases and J gave up 9 bases; unmatched junction bases: 6. The CDR3 protein is CASSEAGGRAGEQFF. The CDR3, as DNA: TGTGCCAGCAGTGAAGCTGGCGGGAGGGCGGGTGAGCAGTTCTTC. The full variable domain, in which reference TRBV2 and TRBJ2-1 provide the parts outside the CDR3, is EPEVTQTPSHQVTQMGQEVILRCVPISNHLYFYWYRQILGQKVEFLVSFYNNEISEKSEIFDDQFSVERPDGSNFTLKIRSTKLEDSAMYFCASSEAGGRAGEQFFGPGTRLTVL.

The chain is built from TRBV2 and TRBJ1-5, with a weak D call TRBD1 (6 bases). Germline loops: CDR1 SNHLY, CDR2 FYNNEI. The V end lost 6 bases, the J end lost 0 bases, and 15 bases lay between the germline ends. The CDR3 loop spans 16 amino acids. DNA of the CDR3: TGTGCCAGCAGAGAGAATACAGGGTATAGCAATCAGCCCCAGCATTTT. Translating it yields CASRENTGYSNQPQHF.

The V gene is TRBV19, the J gene TRBJ2-5; 7 nucleotides align to TRBD1. The CDR3 spans 16 residues. V shed 4 bases and J 1 base; nucleotides not matched to a gene: 9. Per germline, CDR1 LNHDA and CDR2 SQIVND (reference sequence). DNA of the CDR3: TGTGCCAGTAGTACGAGACACGGACAGGCCCAAGAGACCCAGTACTTC. Protein product: CASSTRHGQAQETQYF.

This clone was picked up one time. Germline is not matched at one junction end, which may reflect a read error. This rearrangement joins TRBV14 to TRBJ1-2; D unresolved. In germline, CDR1 is SGHDN, CDR2 FVKESK. The CDR3 contains 13 residues. The CDR3 DNA reads TGTGCCAGCAGTCGACTGTCATCCTATGGTTACACCTTC. It is translated as CASSRLSSYGYTF.

The chain is built from TRBV30 and TRBJ1-2, with 9 bases matching TRBD1. The germline V gene has CDR1 GTSNPN and CDR2 SVGIG (reference sequence). The CDR3 runs 15 residues. The trim removed 0 bases at V and 8 bases at J, leaving 10 bases unmatched. DNA for the CDR3: TGTGCCTGGAGTGTCTCCCTACAGGGGGCGCAAGGCTACACCTTC. Translated: CAWSVSLQGAQGYTF.

V and J are TRBV27 and TRBJ1-1, with unresolved D. V lost 1 base and J 5 bases, leaving 8 bases between the germline ends. The CDR3 spans 13 residues. Germline V CDR1 and CDR2: MNHEY, SMNVEV (reference sequence). The CDR3, as DNA: TGTGCCAGCAGTTTATATTCGAGGACTGAAGCTTTCTTT. This translates into CASSLYSRTEAFF.

This chain links TRBV29-1 with TRBJ2-1, with 7 bases matching TRBD2. CDR3 size: 15 residues. The junction had 12 bases not matched to a gene; V was cut back by 3 bases and J by 7 bases. Germline values: CDR1 SQVTM, CDR2 ANQGSEA. CDR3 in amino acids: CSVESRLAVFNEQFF. The CDR3 DNA follows: TGCAGCGTTGAGTCGCGTCTAGCGGTTTTTAATGAGCAGTTCTTC.

This chain uses TRBV7-9 with TRBJ2-7, with 13 bases fitting TRBD2. The CDR3 totals 17 residues. The germline V gene has CDR1 SEHNR and CDR2 FQNEAQ (reference sequence). J was trimmed by 2 bases and V by 1 base; bases with no gene match: 5. The CDR3 here is CASSLGTSGRHTYEQYF. In DNA form, the CDR3 reads TGTGCCAGCAGCTTAGGGACTAGCGGGAGACACACCTACGAGCAGTACTTC.

The rearrangement uses TRBV4-2 and TRBJ2-6; a weak D match, TRBD2 (5 bases). CDR3 length equals 16 residues. The ends were cut back, 0 bases at V and 0 bases at J, with 6 bases in the middle. The germline gives CDR1 LGHNA, CDR2 YNFKEQ. The CDR3 nucleotides read TGTGCCAGCAGCCAAGATCGGGGCTCTGGGGCCAACGTCCTGACTTTC. Encoded protein: CASSQDRGSGANVLTF.

This clone appeared once. V gene TRBV19 combines with J gene TRBJ2-2, with D uncertain. Trimming took 3 bases from V and 4 from J, leaving 6 bases between them. The CDR3 has 13 amino acids. CDR1 and CDR2 from the germline V gene are LNHDA and SQIVND (reference sequence). The DNA for the CDR3 is TGTGCCAGTAGTATTGCCAGCACCGGGGAGCTGTTTTTT. This gives the protein CASSIASTGELFF.

In DNA form, the CDR3 reads TGTGCCAGTACCCCGGGGAGTGGCCCGAATGAAAAACTGTTTTTT. Amino acid sequence: CASTPGSGPNEKLFF. The chain carries TRBV19 and TRBJ1-4; D is ambiguous. The CDR3 totals 15 residues. V was cut by 7 bases and J by 5 bases, with 17 bases left in between. The germline gives CDR1 LNHDA, CDR2 SQIVND (reference sequence).